The next 17 T cell receptor beta chains were all read from a single sample in a study of blood T cell repertoires in COVID-19 (dated by TCRdb to 2018 to 2020). The library was prepared using the immunoSEQ multiplex PCR assay. TCRdb holds this immuneACCESS table with in-frame rearrangements only. Some clones are missing; in checked studies, unresolved V genes explain under half, and the rest has no known cause. The sample includes approximately 140,000 clones, with 85% to 90% observed a single time. 10% of the sample comes from the top ten. What was sequenced was peripheral blood. Receptor source: a man in his fifties with active or convalescent COVID-19.

The chain combines TRBV18 with TRBJ2-1; 11 positions match TRBD2. The germline CDR1 and CDR2 sequences are KGHSH and LQKENI. The V segment lost 6 bases and the J segment 2 bases; nucleotides outside the gene matches: 9. This CDR3 has 17 residues. DNA for the CDR3: TGTGCCAGCTCCGCTTCTCTAGCGGGAGGAACCTACAATGAGCAGTTCTTC. Encoded protein: CASSASLAGGTYNEQFF.

The chain recombines TRBV5-4 with TRBJ2-7; no clear D. Germline lookup yields CDR1 SGHNT and CDR2 YYREEE (reference sequence). The CDR3 is 14 residues long. V lost 4 bases and J lost 4, with 15 bases in between. The CDR3 is CASSLGSFKYEQYF. In DNA form, the CDR3 reads TGTGCCAGCAGCCTAGGATCTTTTAAGTACGAGCAGTACTTC.

The chain is built from TRBV7-2 and TRBJ1-3, with 9 bases that match TRBD1. Germline V gene sequence: CDR1 SGHTA, CDR2 FQGNSA. Unmatched junction bases numbered 4, after V lost 3 bases and J lost 4 bases. CDR3 length: 15 amino acids. In nucleotides, the CDR3 is TGTGCCAGCAGCTTCGGACAGGGGAAGGGAAACACCATATATTTT. Protein product: CASSFGQGKGNTIYF.

CDR3 in amino acids: CSGVPGQTYNEQFF. For the CDR3, the DNA is TGCAGCGGCGTACCGGGACAGACCTACAATGAGCAGTTCTTC. The rearrangement joins TRBV29-1 to TRBJ2-1, with 7 bases that match TRBD1. From germline, CDR1 is SQVTM and CDR2 ANQGSEA. V shed 7 bases, J shed 2 bases, and the junction held 8 bases outside the gene matches. The CDR3 extends over 14 amino acids.

This clone was counted a few times. The chain uses TRBV2 and TRBJ2-2, with D perhaps TRBD1 (5 bases). This CDR3 region has 14 residues. Trimming took 6 bases from V and 1 from J, leaving 9 bases between them. Germline CDR1 SNHLY, CDR2 FYNNEI. CDR3 sequence: CASRGLRNTGELFF. CDR3 DNA: TGTGCCAGCAGGGGGCTTCGGAACACCGGGGAGCTGTTTTTT. Full variable domain (outside the CDR3, taken from reference TRBV2 and TRBJ2-2): EPEVTQTPSHQVTQMGQEVILRCVPISNHLYFYWYRQILGQKVEFLVSFYNNEISEKSEIFDDQFSVERPDGSNFTLKIRSTKLEDSAMYFCASRGLRNTGELFFGEGSRLTVL.

The chain recombines TRBV11-2 with TRBJ1-1, with D maybe TRBD1 (5 bases). V lost 1 base and J lost 1, with 13 bases in between. The CDR3 sequence is 16 residues long. CDR1 and CDR2 (germline): SGHAT, FQNNGV. CDR3 region: CASSLGQTLRNTEAFF. CDR3 DNA sequence: TGTGCCAGCAGCTTAGGACAGACACTTAGGAACACTGAAGCTTTCTTT. Looking up the rest from reference TRBV11-2 and TRBJ1-1 gives the full variable domain: EAGVAQSPRYKIIEKRQSVAFWCNPISGHATLYWYQQILGQGPKLLIQFQNNGVVDDSQLPKDRFSAERLKGVDSTLKIQPAKLEDSAVYLCASSLGQTLRNTEAFFGQGTRLTVV.

The V and J genes are TRBV24-1 and TRBJ1-6, with 7 bases fitting TRBD1. This CDR3 has 16 amino acids. Trimming at V came to 4 bases and at J to 15 bases, leaving 17 bases not matched to a gene. Germline assignment: CDR1 KGHDR and CDR2 SFDVKD. The CDR3 region has the DNA TGTGCCACCAGTGAGGAACTCCCGGGACAGAGGCGTCTCCTCCACTTT. It is translated as CATSEELPGQRRLLHF.

The chain links TRBV28 to TRBJ1-3; TRBD1 matches 9 bases. The ends lost 8 bases at V and 3 bases at J; junction bases unmatched: 8. Germline lookup yields CDR1 MDHEN and CDR2 SYDVKM. CDR3 length: 15 residues. This chain's CDR3 is CASRDRGDFGNTIYF. The CDR3 coding sequence is TGTGCCAGCCGAGACAGGGGGGATTTTGGAAACACCATATATTTT.

This chain joins TRBV14 and TRBJ1-4; D might be TRBD1 (6 bases). V was cut by 4 bases and J by 7 bases, with 10 bases left in between. CDR3 size: 13 residues. The germline gives CDR1 SGHDN, CDR2 FVKESK. The CDR3 protein is CASSLGATEKLFF. In DNA, the CDR3 is TGTGCCAGCAGCCTGGGGGCGACTGAAAAACTGTTTTTT.

The chain combines TRBV4-1 with TRBJ2-7, with 7 bases matching TRBD1. The CDR3 runs to 18 residues. V shed 1 base, J shed 3 bases, and the junction held 15 bases outside the gene matches. The germline V gene has CDR1 MGHRA and CDR2 YSYEKL. CDR3 DNA: TGCGCCAGCAGCCAAGGGGGGTGGACAGGCCGAGGGGACTACGAGCAGTACTTC. Translation gives CASSQGGWTGRGDYEQYF.

The chain uses TRBV9 and TRBJ2-5, with a tentative D call TRBD2 (5 bases). Looked up from germline, CDR1 is SGDLS and CDR2 is YYNGEE. The CDR3 sequence is 16 residues long. The ends were cut back, 0 bases at V and 5 bases at J, with 17 bases in the middle. The CDR3 reads CASSVGISEELETQYF. CDR3 DNA: TGTGCCAGCAGCGTAGGTATTAGCGAAGAGTTGGAGACCCAGTACTTC.

Only one count was recorded for this clone. The gene calls are TRBV4-1 and TRBJ2-7; possible D gene TRBD2, 5 bases. The CDR3 has 14 amino acids. V was clipped by 1 base and J by 3 bases, with 10 bases between them. Germline lookup yields CDR1 MGHRA and CDR2 YSYEKL. CDR3 loop: CASSQVRGNYEQYF. CDR3 DNA sequence: TGCGCCAGCAGCCAAGTCAGAGGGAACTACGAGCAGTACTTC.

The chain employs TRBV6-6 and TRBJ2-3, with D maybe TRBD1 (6 bases). The CDR3 runs to 16 residues. Per the germline V gene, CDR1 is MNHNY and CDR2 is SVGAGI (reference sequence). With 0 bases removed from V and 0 bases from J, the gap between germline ends came to 10 bases. The CDR3 loop reads CASSYSQGISTDTQYF. As DNA, the CDR3 is TGTGCCAGCAGTTACTCTCAGGGGATTAGCACAGATACGCAGTATTTT.

This chain connects TRBV27 to TRBJ2-7, with TRBD1 identical over 8 bases. The CDR3 has 15 residues. The ends lost 5 bases at V and 3 bases at J; junction bases unmatched: 9. Germline V CDR1 and CDR2: MNHEY, SMNVEV (reference sequence). The CDR3 here is CASSPATGVNYEQYF. CDR3 coding DNA: TGTGCCAGCAGTCCCGCGACAGGGGTGAACTACGAGCAGTACTTC.

CDR3 residues: CASTDRVTGTGKFDGYTF. The CDR3, as DNA: TGTGCCAGTACCGATCGGGTGACCGGGACAGGGAAATTTGATGGCTACACCTTC. The rearrangement joins TRBV19 to TRBJ1-2; 9 positions agree with TRBD1. Germline CDR1 LNHDA, CDR2 SQIVND (reference sequence). The CDR3 consists of 18 residues. Trimming at V came to 7 bases and at J to 6 bases, leaving 21 bases not matched to a gene.

The genes are TRBV19 and TRBJ2-1, with D hard to call. The CDR3 sequence is 14 residues long. V lost 11 bases to trimming and J lost 2 bases, with 16 bases between them. CDR1 LNHDA and CDR2 SQIVND come from the germline V gene (reference sequence). CDR3 nucleotide sequence: TGTGCCGCGAAAAGCGAGTGGCCCTACAATGAGCAGTTCTTC. As protein: CAAKSEWPYNEQFF.

The chain joins TRBV5-4 to TRBJ2-2, with a possible D match to TRBD1 (6 bases). Germline CDR1 SGHNT, CDR2 YYREEE (reference sequence). V lost 4 bases and J 2 bases, leaving 21 bases between the germline ends. This CDR3 is 18 amino acids long. The chain's CDR3 is CASSIQTGIPINTGELFF. The CDR3 region has the DNA TGTGCCAGCAGCATCCAGACAGGAATACCTATCAACACCGGGGAGCTGTTTTTT.